This paragraph covers one T cell receptor beta chain sequence. Its target is not known. This sample stems from a study of OX40 agonist ivuxolimab in advanced cancers. Looking at the study overall: All patients had ivuxolimab intravenously every 2 weeks at 0.01 to 10 mg/kg. Study-level points and caveats: Among the nonresponders, some also had low normalized T-cell clonal expansion. Dosing at 0.1 to 3.0 mg/kg was accompanied by clonal expansion of CD4+ and CD8+ blood T cells by week 6. Among patients with partial responses at 0.1-3.0 mg/kg, clonal expansion was among the lowest.

Using immunoSEQ multiplex PCR, the repertoire was profiled, and TCRdb retains in-frame clones only, with some absent. The sample consists of about 68,000 clones, about nine tenths of them appearing once. The specimen comprised CD4+ or CD8+ T cells sorted from blood, sampled in a trial of the OX40 agonist ivuxolimab. The sequence was obtained from an adult with an advanced solid tumor such as melanoma, head and neck, liver or kidney cancer.

CDR3 region: CASSSTGATNEKLFF. CDR3 bases: TGTGCCAGCAGCTCGACAGGGGCAACTAATGAAAAACTGTTTTTT. The chain uses TRBV7-6 and TRBJ1-4; the match to TRBD1 covers 8 bases. The CDR3 length is 15 residues. With 4 bases clipped from V and 0 bases from J, the junction kept 1 base outside the gene matches. Germline V gene sequence: CDR1 SGHVS, CDR2 FNYEAQ.